These T cell receptor beta chains were read from a single sample in a study of a mutant IDH1 vaccine in newly diagnosed glioma. This table comes from immunoSEQ multiplex PCR, and its TCRdb copy is limited to in-frame clones, with some not included. The repertoire consists of roughly 70,000 clones, with about four fifths occurring once and the leading ten covering around 8.2%. Their recognized antigens are unknown. The material sequenced was PBMCs, taken from a glioma patient whose treatment included an IDH1 peptide vaccine. These receptors originate from a woman between 50 and 59 years old with glioma. Both conserved end residues are part of each CDR3.

TRBJ2-7 | TRBV27 | CASSPAGQGTEQYF
TRBJ1-6 | TRBV30 | CAWKLPGSYNSPLHF
TRBJ2-7 | TRBV10-3 | CAISELQGSSYEQYF
TRBJ1-5 | TRBV4-2 | CASSQDLRGNQPQHF
TRBJ2-7 | TRBV7-2 | CASSLQRSYEQYF
TRBJ2-2 | TRBV7-9 | CASSSDYTGELFF
TRBJ2-5 | TRBV5-1 | CASSLATQVGNQETQYF
TRBJ1-1 | TRBV5-1 | CASSPGVGARTEAFF
TRBJ2-1 | TRBV27 | CASSSPPSVRQFF
TRBJ1-1 | TRBV9 | CASSLLGSTEAFF
TRBJ2-5 | TRBV2 | CASSVEKGMVETQYF
TRBJ2-5 | TRBV5-8 | CASSFMGLRQETQYF
TRBJ1-5 | TRBV19 | CASSIQTSGNQPQHF
TRBJ1-1 | TRBV4-2 | CASSRTGRLNTEAFF
TRBJ2-3 | TRBV6-1 | CASSLRQGSDTQYF
TRBJ2-3 | TRBV9 | CASSVAGGSTTDTQYF